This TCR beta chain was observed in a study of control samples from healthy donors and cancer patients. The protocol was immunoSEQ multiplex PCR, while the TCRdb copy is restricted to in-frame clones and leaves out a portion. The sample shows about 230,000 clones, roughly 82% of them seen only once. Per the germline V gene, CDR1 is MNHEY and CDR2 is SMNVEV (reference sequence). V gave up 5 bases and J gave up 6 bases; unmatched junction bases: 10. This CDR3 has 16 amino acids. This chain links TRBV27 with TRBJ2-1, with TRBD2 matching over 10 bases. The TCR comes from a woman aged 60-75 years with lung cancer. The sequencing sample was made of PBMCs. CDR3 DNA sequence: TGTGCCAGCAGTGCCCAAAGCGGGGGGGCCTTCAATGAGCAGTTCTTC. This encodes CASSAQSGGAFNEQFF.